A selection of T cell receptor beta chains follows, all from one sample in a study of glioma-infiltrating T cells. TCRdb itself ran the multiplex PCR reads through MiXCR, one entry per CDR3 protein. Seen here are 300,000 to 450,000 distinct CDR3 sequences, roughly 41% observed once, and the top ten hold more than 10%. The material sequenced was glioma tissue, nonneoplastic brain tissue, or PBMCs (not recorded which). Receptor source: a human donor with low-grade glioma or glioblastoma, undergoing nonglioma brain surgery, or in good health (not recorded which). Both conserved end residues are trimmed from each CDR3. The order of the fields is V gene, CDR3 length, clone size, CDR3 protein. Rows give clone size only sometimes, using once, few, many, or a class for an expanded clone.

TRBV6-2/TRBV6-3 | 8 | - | ASNRGEQF
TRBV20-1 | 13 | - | SARVPDRGQETQY
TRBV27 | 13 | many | ASRRTVYSNQPQH
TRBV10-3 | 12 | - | AISETGGGTEAF
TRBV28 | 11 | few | ASSFTGDMRKY
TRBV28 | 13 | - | ASSLSADPKYGYT
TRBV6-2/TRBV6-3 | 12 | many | ASTKLAGGYEQY
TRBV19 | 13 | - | ASSWGRGSNQPQH
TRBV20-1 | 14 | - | SARMRRGRDTDTQY
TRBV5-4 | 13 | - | ASSSPNSKNTEAF
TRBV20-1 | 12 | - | SPRGDRLRETQY
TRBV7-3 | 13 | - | ASSLGTGGTSIQY
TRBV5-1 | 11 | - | ASSDPAVYEQY
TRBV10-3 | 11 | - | AISRDSNSPLH
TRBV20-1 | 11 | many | SAPDRFGHEQY
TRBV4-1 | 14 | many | ASSQGVAGLIDTQY
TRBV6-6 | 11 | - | ASIRLDSYEQF
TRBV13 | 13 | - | ASSLALQGVYEQY
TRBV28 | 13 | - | ASSLSDRAYNEQY
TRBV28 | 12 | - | ASSPVLGNTEAF
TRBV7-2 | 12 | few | ASSLGGQGIEQY
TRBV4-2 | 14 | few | ASSQEPRGFTDTQY
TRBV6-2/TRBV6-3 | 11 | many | ASRTGISYGYT
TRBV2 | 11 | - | ASRADRTGELF
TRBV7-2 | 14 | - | ASSFRRTSGRTGQY